This TCR beta chain was recovered during a study of cytomegalovirus exposure and HLA in healthy donors. The PCR employed 60 Vbeta primers together with 13 Jbeta primers. The repertoire was sequenced with immunoSEQ multiplex PCR; TCRdb's copy has only in-frame clones and lacks some. The repertoire consists of roughly 180,000 clones, with approximately 85% occurring once and the leading ten covering about 9.3%. CDR3 length equals 12 residues. Trimming stripped 6 bases from V and 5 bases from J, with 9 bases between. Germline-derived CDR1 and CDR2 are MNHEY and SMNVEV (reference sequence). The TCR was taken from a man aged 18 to 30 in good health and CMV-seropositive. What was sequenced was PBMCs. The rearrangement uses TRBV27 and TRBJ2-3, with D maybe TRBD1 (5 bases). The CDR3 DNA sequence: TGTGCCAGCAGGGACCAGGGAGATACGCAGTATTTT. Its translation: CASRDQGDTQYF.